These 27 T cell receptor beta chains originate from one sample sequenced in a study of CD8+ T cells in alopecia areata. Reverse transcribed after extraction, RNA yielded cDNA as the sequencing template. Here immunoSEQ multiplex PCR was the method, and the copy in TCRdb shows in-frame clones only, minus some. The sample lists about 180,000 clones, about half occurring once. The treatment was: oral pan-JAK inhibitor, 5-10 mg twice daily. Sequencing used CD8+ T cells sorted from blood, obtained at week 52, from a patient treated with tofacitinib. The origin of the receptors is a human donor with alopecia areata.

This clone has more than one count but fewer than ten. This chain links TRBV6-5 with TRBJ2-5; D is undetermined. The V gene's germline CDR1 is MNHEY and CDR2 SVGAGI. Trimming removed 2 bases from V and 4 bases from J, with 11 bases in between. This CDR3 spans 14 amino acids. The CDR3 DNA reads as TGTGCCAGCAGTTACGGGGTAATAGGAGAGACCCAGTACTTC. Encoded protein: CASSYGVIGETQYF.

This clone was counted between two and nine times. This rearrangement joins TRBV7-9 to TRBJ2-3; 12 positions agree with TRBD2. Trimming at V came to 5 bases and at J to 4 bases, leaving 7 bases not matched to a gene. CDR1 and CDR2 from the germline V gene are SEHNR and FQNEAQ (reference sequence). CDR3 length: 16 residues. The CDR3 region is CASSDSLAGGPDTQYF. Written as DNA, the CDR3 is TGTGCCAGCAGCGACTCACTAGCGGGGGGCCCAGATACGCAGTATTTT.

The count of this clone is one. The chain couples TRBV13 to TRBJ1-6; 7 bases line up with TRBD1. The CDR3 extends over 15 amino acids. V shed 4 bases, J shed 10 bases, and the junction held 10 bases outside the gene matches. Germline-derived CDR1 and CDR2 are PRHDT and FYEKMQ (reference sequence). The CDR3 bases are TGTGCCAGCAGCTCGACAGGGATGGGATACTCACCCCTCCACTTT. Translation: CASSSTGMGYSPLHF.

The chain is built from TRBV5-6 and TRBJ2-1; TRBD2 agrees at 9 bases. V shed 3 bases, J shed 3 bases, and the junction held 10 bases outside the gene matches. The CDR3 length is 17 residues. Germline V gene sequence: CDR1 SGHDT, CDR2 YYEEEE. The CDR3, as DNA: TGTGCCAGCAGCTCGAGTGTAGCGGGAGTCTACTACAATGAGCAGTTCTTC. Amino acids: CASSSSVAGVYYNEQFF.

This clone was seen a handful of times. The chain couples TRBV4-1 to TRBJ1-1; D not resolved. This CDR3 has 13 residues. V lost 0 bases and J lost 8, with 10 bases in between. Germline CDR1 and CDR2: MGHRA and YSYEKL. DNA for the CDR3: TGCGCCAGCAGCCAAGATATGGAGTCGGAAGCTTTCTTT. Amino acid sequence: CASSQDMESEAFF.

The chain joins TRBV5-6 to TRBJ1-1, with D maybe TRBD1 (5 bases). With 2 bases removed from V and 4 bases from J, the gap between germline ends came to 15 bases. Per the germline V gene, CDR1 is SGHDT and CDR2 is YYEEEE. This CDR3 comprises 15 residues. The CDR3 nucleotides are TGTGCCAGCAGCTTACCCCCGGCTGGGGGCACTGAAGCTTTCTTT. This codes for CASSLPPAGGTEAFF.

The V call is TRBV7-6, the J call TRBJ1-6; the D is unclear. Germline assignment: CDR1 SGHVS and CDR2 FNYEAQ. The CDR3 totals 19 residues. V lost 0 bases to trimming and J lost 8 bases, with 23 bases between them. The chain's CDR3 is CASSLAYWEGEPSDSPLHF. The CDR3 DNA reads as TGTGCCAGCAGCTTAGCCTATTGGGAGGGCGAACCATCGGATTCACCCCTCCACTTT.

The V gene is TRBV5-1, the J gene TRBJ2-5; the D gene is possibly TRBD2 (5 bases). This CDR3 has 13 amino acids. In germline, CDR1 is SGHRS, CDR2 YFSETQ. Trimming took 1 base from V and 4 from J, leaving 8 bases between them. The CDR3 sequence is CASSLFEGETQYF. The CDR3 nucleotides read TGCGCCAGCAGCTTGTTCGAGGGAGAGACCCAGTACTTC.

The V call is TRBV7-8, the J call TRBJ1-6; tentatively, D is TRBD1 (6 bases). V was pared by 1 base and J by 7 bases, with 14 bases between. The germline gives CDR1 SGHVS, CDR2 FQNEAQ. The CDR3 runs to 16 residues. This chain's CDR3 is CASSLVGAQVNSPLHF. As DNA, the CDR3 is TGTGCCAGCAGCTTAGTGGGGGCACAAGTCAATTCACCCCTCCACTTT. Filled out from reference TRBV7-8 and TRBJ1-6, the complete variable domain reads GAGVSQSPRYKVAKRGQDVALRCDPISGHVSLFWYQQALGQGPEFLTYFQNEAQLDKSGLPSDRFFAERPEGSVSTLKIQRTQQEDSAVYLCASSLVGAQVNSPLHFGNGTRLTVT.

This chain uses TRBV7-3 with TRBJ1-3; D is perhaps TRBD1 (5 bases). Trimming left V 4 bases short and J 0 bases short, with 7 bases between. The V gene's germline CDR1 is SGHTA and CDR2 FQGTGA. The CDR3 spans 14 residues. In DNA form, the CDR3 reads TGTGCCAGCAGCTACAGGATCTCTGGAAACACCATATATTTT. Amino acid sequence: CASSYRISGNTIYF.

This clone was recorded a few times. The chain is built from TRBV14 and TRBJ2-1; D is possibly TRBD2 (6 bases). Germline V gene data show CDR1 as SGHDN and CDR2 as FVKESK. V gave up 0 bases and J gave up 6 bases, with 15 bases separating them. This CDR3 has 16 residues. The chain's CDR3 is CASSQEFAGPSNEQFF. The DNA of the CDR3 is TGTGCCAGCAGCCAAGAATTTGCGGGACCTAGCAATGAGCAGTTCTTC.

V usage is TRBV5-1 and J usage is TRBJ2-5; D call uncertain. The V end was cut by 4 bases, the J end by 0 bases, with 4 bases between. CDR1 is SGHRS and CDR2 is YFSETQ in the germline V gene. CDR3 size: 12 residues. The CDR3 DNA follows: TGCGCCAGCAGCCTTTACCAAGAGACCCAGTACTTC. Protein sequence: CASSLYQETQYF.

This clone turned up a few times. The genes are TRBV6-5 and TRBJ2-2; a weak D match, TRBD1 (5 bases). Germline-derived CDR1 and CDR2 are MNHEY and SVGAGI. The CDR3 has 16 amino acids. Trimming shortened V by 0 bases and J by 5 bases, and 13 bases separated the two germline ends. CDR3 sequence reads: CASSYSGAGRTGELFF. DNA of the CDR3: TGTGCCAGCAGTTACTCAGGGGCAGGGCGAACCGGGGAGCTGTTTTTT.

The V and J genes are TRBV6-6 and TRBJ1-2; tentative D call: TRBD1 (6 bases). The CDR3 runs 15 residues. The V gene's germline CDR1 is MNHNY and CDR2 SVGAGI (reference sequence). Between the trimmed V and J ends, which lost 6 bases and 8 bases, there was a span of 22 bases. DNA of the CDR3: TGTGCCAGCAGCCGACCCCCGGAGGGGGAGGGAGGCTACACCTTC. This codes for CASSRPPEGEGGYTF.

This clone came up a few times. CDR3: CASSLRQRTDTQYF. The CDR3 coding sequence is TGTGCCAGCAGCTTACGTCAGCGCACAGATACGCAGTATTTT. This chain joins TRBV11-3 and TRBJ2-3; D is unclear. Trimming cost V 2 bases and J 1 base, with 7 bases left between them. This CDR3 is built from 14 residues. Germline V gene lookup returns CDR1 SGHNT and CDR2 YENEEA.

The rearrangement joins TRBV7-3 to TRBJ1-4; no reliable D call. CDR1 and CDR2 from the germline V gene are SGHTA and FQGTGA. The CDR3 is 13 amino acids. Trimming shortened V by 7 bases and J by 7 bases, and 13 bases separated the two germline ends. CDR3 protein: CASTEGEVEKLFF. CDR3 nucleotides: TGTGCCAGCACAGAGGGTGAGGTTGAAAAACTGTTTTTT.

V and J are TRBV2 and TRBJ1-4; no reliable D call. Germline V gene sequence: CDR1 SNHLY, CDR2 FYNNEI. The CDR3 loop spans 13 amino acids. Trimming removed 8 bases at V and 7 bases at J, with 14 bases between. The DNA of the CDR3 is TGTGCCAGCTTCGGCATGTGGGGTGAAAAACTGTTTTTT. As protein: CASFGMWGEKLFF.

This sequence joins TRBV11-3 and TRBJ1-2; 8 bases match TRBD1. Germline-derived CDR1 and CDR2 are SGHNT and YENEEA. With 3 bases clipped from V and 5 bases from J, the junction kept 11 bases outside the gene matches. The CDR3 consists of 16 residues. The CDR3 protein is CASSFGDRGVVYGYTF. The CDR3 DNA sequence: TGTGCCAGCAGCTTCGGCGACAGGGGAGTTGTTTATGGCTACACCTTC. The whole variable domain, filled in from reference TRBV11-3 and TRBJ1-2, reads EAGVVQSPRYKIIEKKQPVAFWCNPISGHNTLYWYLQNLGQGPELLIRYENEEAVDDSQLPKDRFSAERLKGVDSTLKIQPAELGDSAVYLCASSFGDRGVVYGYTFGSGTRLTVV.

The chain combines TRBV4-2 with TRBJ2-5, with D possibly being TRBD2 (7 bases). Germline V gene sequence: CDR1 LGHNA, CDR2 YNFKEQ. The CDR3 loop spans 15 amino acids. Trimming removed 0 bases from V and 4 bases from J, with 12 bases in between. In DNA form, the CDR3 reads TGTGCCAGCAGCCAAGATGGGGGGGCCGGAGAGACCCAGTACTTC. Translation gives CASSQDGGAGETQYF.

The rearrangement joins TRBV29-1 to TRBJ2-3, with a weak D call TRBD2 (6 bases). In germline, CDR1 is SQVTM, CDR2 ANQGSEA. The CDR3 totals 15 residues. The ends were cut back, 0 bases at V and 4 bases at J, with 14 bases in the middle. CDR3 residues: CSVEDHIWGADTQYF. The DNA of the CDR3 is TGCAGCGTTGAAGATCATATTTGGGGGGCAGATACGCAGTATTTT.

The V gene is TRBV7-9, the J gene TRBJ1-1; no firm D call. V shed 3 bases and J shed 0 bases, with 2 bases lying between them. This CDR3 comprises 12 residues. Per germline, CDR1 SEHNR and CDR2 FQNEAQ (reference sequence). CDR3: CASSLVNTEAFF. The CDR3 DNA reads TGTGCCAGCAGCTTGGTGAACACTGAAGCTTTCTTT.

The V call is TRBV9, the J call TRBJ1-2; a weak D match, TRBD1 (5 bases). The germline V and J ends were trimmed by 3 bases and 3 bases, with 9 bases remaining between them. The CDR3 has 13 residues. Germline V gene data show CDR1 as SGDLS and CDR2 as YYNGEE. CDR3 sequence (DNA): TGTGCCAGCAGCGGATCGACAGACTATGGCTACACCTTC. It translates to CASSGSTDYGYTF. The full variable domain, completed using reference TRBV9 and TRBJ1-2, is DSGVTQTPKHLITATGQRVTLRCSPRSGDLSVYWYQQSLDQGLQFLIQYYNGEERAKGNILERFSAQQFPDLHSELNLSSLELGDSALYFCASSGSTDYGYTFGSGTRLTVV.

The chain uses TRBV2 and TRBJ1-1; the D is unclear. CDR3 length equals 12 residues. In germline, CDR1 is SNHLY, CDR2 FYNNEI. The V and J ends lost 6 bases and 1 base respectively, with 6 bases between them. The chain's CDR3 is CASSIWNTEAFF. The CDR3 coding sequence is TGTGCCAGCAGCATATGGAACACTGAAGCTTTCTTT.

The chain uses TRBV9 and TRBJ1-5; D perhaps matches TRBD1 (5 bases). The V and J ends lost 1 base and 4 bases respectively, with 9 bases between them. Germline CDR1 reads SGDLS; CDR2 reads YYNGEE. There are 14 residues in the CDR3. CDR3 coding DNA: TGTGCCAGCAGCGTAACGGGGGGAAATCAGCCCCAGCATTTT. Translated: CASSVTGGNQPQHF. Combining the CDR3 with reference TRBV9 and TRBJ1-5 gives the whole variable domain DSGVTQTPKHLITATGQRVTLRCSPRSGDLSVYWYQQSLDQGLQFLIQYYNGEERAKGNILERFSAQQFPDLHSELNLSSLELGDSALYFCASSVTGGNQPQHFGDGTRLSIL.

V usage is TRBV18 and J usage is TRBJ1-4; weak D call: TRBD1 (6 bases). Germline CDR1 and CDR2: KGHSH and LQKENI. V lost 2 bases and J 7 bases, leaving 8 bases between the germline ends. This CDR3 has 13 amino acids. CDR3 region: CASSPGGGEKLFF. As DNA, the CDR3 is TGTGCCAGCTCACCAGGGGGCGGTGAAAAACTGTTTTTT.

Only a few counts were recorded for this clone. Compared with germline, one end of the junction differs, possibly owing to a read error. This rearrangement joins TRBV5-1 to TRBJ2-3; D unresolved. In germline, CDR1 is SGHRS, CDR2 YFSETQ. The CDR3 contains 14 residues. The CDR3 DNA follows: TGCGCCAGCATCTTGGACCATAGCACAGATACGCAGTATTTT. Translating it yields CASILDHSTDTQYF. Supplemented by reference TRBV5-1 and TRBJ2-3, the full variable domain reads KAGVTQTPRYLIKTRGQQVTLSCSPISGHRSVSWYQQTPGQGLQFLFEYFSETQRNKGNFPGRFSGRQFSNSRSEMNVSTLELGDSALYLCASILDHSTDTQYFGPGTRLTVL.

This clone was found a few times. CDR3 sequence (DNA): TGTGCCAGCAGCCCGGACAGTTCTTACAATGAGCAGTTCTTC. This gives the protein CASSPDSSYNEQFF. This chain links TRBV14 with TRBJ2-1, with D perhaps matching TRBD1 (6 bases). Looked up from germline, CDR1 is SGHDN and CDR2 is FVKESK. The CDR3 runs 14 residues. V gave up 4 bases and J gave up 4 bases, with 11 bases separating them. Drawing the rest from reference TRBV14 and TRBJ2-1, the complete variable domain is EAGVTQFPSHSVIEKGQTVTLRCDPISGHDNLYWYRRVMGKEIKFLLHFVKESKQDESGMPNNRFLAERTGGTYSTLKVQPAELEDSGVYFCASSPDSSYNEQFFGPGTRLTVL.